This passage covers 32 T cell receptor beta chains from one sample sequenced in a study of blood T cell repertoires in COVID-19. The protocol was immunoSEQ multiplex PCR, while the TCRdb copy is restricted to in-frame clones and leaves out a portion. The sample comprises fewer than 700,000 clones, less than 90% of which are singletons, and 7.5% to 9% rests with the top ten. The source material was peripheral blood. These receptors were taken from a woman in her fifties or sixties with COVID-19, enrolled during active disease.

The rearrangement joins TRBV19 to TRBJ1-6, with D perhaps TRBD1 (6 bases). CDR1 is LNHDA, CDR2 SQIVND, per germline (reference sequence). With 4 bases removed from V and 5 bases from J, the gap between germline ends came to 18 bases. The CDR3 runs 17 residues. The CDR3 loop is CASSTLGGTANNSPLHF. CDR3 DNA sequence: TGTGCCAGTAGTACCCTAGGGGGAACAGCTAATAATTCACCCCTCCACTTT.

The V call is TRBV24-1, the J call TRBJ2-3; a possible D gene is TRBD2 (6 bases). Per germline, CDR1 KGHDR and CDR2 SFDVKD. The CDR3 has 14 residues. Trimming shortened V by 4 bases and J by 2 bases, and 9 bases separated the two germline ends. CDR3 loop: CATSDGGSTDTQYF. Here the CDR3 DNA reads TGTGCCACCAGTGACGGGGGATCCACAGATACGCAGTATTTT.

The J gene is TRBJ1-1, the V gene TRBV19; D unclear. Trimming stripped 6 bases from V and 4 bases from J, with 18 bases between. The CDR3 is made up of 15 amino acids. CDR1 is LNHDA, CDR2 SQIVND, per germline (reference sequence). The CDR3 sequence: CASRGVPPGGTEAFF. The CDR3, as DNA: TGTGCCAGTAGAGGAGTACCCCCAGGAGGCACTGAAGCTTTCTTT.

The V and J genes are TRBV30 and TRBJ1-1; D remains unclear. With 0 bases removed from V and 4 bases from J, the gap between germline ends came to 15 bases. This CDR3 comprises 15 residues. The germline CDR1 and CDR2 sequences are GTSNPN and SVGIG (reference sequence). The CDR3 spells CAWSVRNIASTEAFF. The CDR3 DNA reads TGTGCCTGGAGTGTACGGAACATAGCGAGCACTGAAGCTTTCTTT.

The CDR3 DNA follows: TGTGCCTCCTCTCGGAACGGGGTGACTCAGCCCCAGCATTTT. This gives the protein CASSRNGVTQPQHF. The V gene is TRBV6-5, the J gene TRBJ1-5; D unclear. The ends were cut back, 11 bases at V and 6 bases at J, with 20 bases in the middle. The CDR3 is made up of 14 amino acids. The germline V gene encodes CDR1 MNHEY and CDR2 SVGAGI.

The chain uses TRBV12-3 or TRBV12-4 and TRBJ2-5, with 8 bases matching TRBD1. The CDR3 runs 13 residues. Germline trimming cut 4 bases from V and 5 bases from J; bases unmatched to any gene: 3. The CDR3 DNA follows: TGTGCCAGCAGTTCAAACAGGGGGGAGACCCAGTACTTC. Translated, it gives CASSSNRGETQYF.

This clone appeared a single time. The chain links TRBV24-1 to TRBJ2-4, with 8 bases identical to TRBD1. The V segment lost 4 bases and the J segment 6 bases; nucleotides outside the gene matches: 4. There are 14 residues in the CDR3. The V gene's germline CDR1 is KGHDR and CDR2 SFDVKD. For the CDR3, the DNA is TGTGCCACCAGTGACCCCCAGGGGGCAAACATTCAGTACTTC. It specifies CATSDPQGANIQYF.

The V gene is TRBV9, the J gene TRBJ1-3, with TRBD1 matching over 8 bases. After removal of 0 bases from V and 3 bases from J, the junction contained 5 bases not matched to a gene. Germline CDR1 reads SGDLS; CDR2 reads YYNGEE. The CDR3 length is 16 residues. The CDR3 nucleotides read TGTGCCAGCAGCGTAGCGCCGACAGGGGATGGAAACACCATATATTTT. This translates into CASSVAPTGDGNTIYF.

DNA for the CDR3: TGTGCCAGCAATCCTCTGTCGGGAACAGCTTATGGCTACACCTTC. This translates into CASNPLSGTAYGYTF. This rearrangement joins TRBV6-5 to TRBJ1-2; no reliable D call. The CDR3 contains 15 residues. Germline values: CDR1 MNHEY, CDR2 SVGAGI. Deletions cut 7 bases from V and 5 bases from J, with 20 bases between.

As DNA, the CDR3 is TGTGCCAGCAGTTCGCAGGCCTTCTCTGGAAACACCATATATTTT. This codes for CASSSQAFSGNTIYF. The V and J genes are TRBV6-5 and TRBJ1-3; D uncertain. CDR1 and CDR2 from the germline V gene are MNHEY and SVGAGI. V was cut by 4 bases and J by 0 bases, with 10 bases left in between. There are 15 residues in the CDR3.

The CDR3 protein is CAWRQGASQGYTF. In DNA, the CDR3 is TGTGCCTGGAGACAGGGGGCATCGCAGGGCTACACCTTC. This sequence joins TRBV30 and TRBJ1-2; TRBD1 aligns across 9 bases. The V segment lost 3 bases and the J segment 8 bases; nucleotides outside the gene matches: 7. The CDR3 has 13 amino acids. The germline gives CDR1 GTSNPN, CDR2 SVGIG (reference sequence). Together with reference TRBV30 and TRBJ1-2, the CDR3 gives the full variable domain: SQTIHQWPATLVQPVGSPLSLECTVEGTSNPNLYWYRQAAGRGLQLLFYSVGIGQISSEVPQNLSASRPQDRQFILSSKKLLLSDSGFYLCAWRQGASQGYTFGSGTRLTVV.

The count of this clone is one. The J gene is TRBJ2-2, the V gene TRBV4-1, with D maybe TRBD1 (6 bases). The V end was cut by 0 bases, the J end by 5 bases, with 7 bases between. This CDR3 region has 14 residues. The germline CDR1 and CDR2 sequences are MGHRA and YSYEKL. CDR3 in amino acids: CASSQEDRTGELFF. CDR3 DNA sequence: TGCGCCAGCAGCCAAGAAGACAGGACCGGGGAGCTGTTTTTT.

The V gene is TRBV27, the J gene TRBJ1-2; 8 nucleotides line up with TRBD1. V lost 8 bases, J lost 0 bases, and 8 bases stayed unmatched. The CDR3 contains 15 residues. CDR1 is MNHEY and CDR2 is SMNVEV in the germline V gene (reference sequence). CDR3 in amino acids: CASYGDRGPNYGYTF. For the CDR3, the DNA is TGTGCCAGCTATGGAGACAGGGGACCTAACTATGGCTACACCTTC.

V gene TRBV30 combines with J gene TRBJ1-1; 7 bases map to TRBD1. The ends lost 5 bases at V and 7 bases at J; junction bases unmatched: 4. Germline loops: CDR1 GTSNPN, CDR2 SVGIG (reference sequence). The CDR3 covers 11 residues. This chain's CDR3 is CAWGTELEAFF. In DNA form, the CDR3 reads TGTGCCTGGGGGACAGAACTTGAAGCTTTCTTT.

The J gene is TRBJ1-2, the V gene TRBV3-1 (or the pseudogene TRBV3-2), with D possibly matching TRBD1 (5 bases). Trimming left V 0 bases short and J 8 bases short, with 19 bases between. From germline, CDR1 is LGHDT and CDR2 YNNKEL (reference sequence). This CDR3 has 16 residues. The CDR3 DNA sequence: TGTGCCAGCAGCCAAGATATCCCCCCGGGGGGAAGCGGCTACACCTTC. This translates into CASSQDIPPGGSGYTF.

The rearrangement links TRBV6-1 to TRBJ1-6; D ambiguous. Trimming removed 1 base at V and 10 bases at J, with 11 bases between. CDR1 and CDR2 (germline): MNHNS, SASEGT. CDR3 length equals 14 residues. CDR3 protein: CASSEGKRGSPLHF. In nucleotides, the CDR3 is TGTGCCAGCAGTGAAGGTAAACGGGGATCACCCCTCCACTTT.

The chain combines TRBV11-3 with TRBJ2-2; D gene ambiguous. This CDR3 comprises 13 residues. The V gene lost 6 bases and the J gene lost 6 bases, with 11 bases spanning the gap. The V gene's germline CDR1 is SGHNT and CDR2 YENEEA. Written as DNA, the CDR3 is TGTGCCAGCAGTCCCCAGGCGTCCGGGGAGCTGTTTTTT. This sequence encodes CASSPQASGELFF.

The gene calls are TRBV3-1 (or the pseudogene TRBV3-2) and TRBJ2-7; a weak D match, TRBD2 (6 bases). Trimming took 0 bases from V and 13 from J, leaving 13 bases between them. Germline lookup yields CDR1 LGHDT and CDR2 YNNKEL (reference sequence). The CDR3 extends over 12 amino acids. The CDR3 DNA reads TGTGCCAGCAGCCAAGAAGGGAGGCGATCCTACTTC. Protein: CASSQEGRRSYF.

The V gene is TRBV13, the J gene TRBJ2-3, with 16 bases fitting TRBD2. CDR1 is PRHDT, CDR2 FYEKMQ, per germline (reference sequence). This CDR3 is 18 amino acids long. V gave up 4 bases and J gave up 4 bases; unmatched junction bases: 8. CDR3 DNA sequence: TGTGCCAGCAGCTATGGGACTAGCGGGGGGGCAGGTGCAGATACGCAGTATTTT. Translating gives CASSYGTSGGAGADTQYF.

CDR3 in amino acids: CASEKERNTGELFF. The CDR3 region has the DNA TGTGCCAGCGAGAAGGAGAGGAACACCGGGGAGCTGTTTTTT. The V gene is TRBV6-5, the J gene TRBJ2-2; D is uncertain. In germline, CDR1 is MNHEY, CDR2 SVGAGI. With 8 bases removed from V and 1 base from J, the gap between germline ends came to 11 bases. There are 14 residues in the CDR3.

This CDR3 is CASSLPGTYEQYF. The CDR3, as DNA: TGTGCCAGCAGCTTGCCGGGAACCTACGAGCAGTACTTC. The chain joins TRBV5-4 to TRBJ2-7, with TRBD2 as a possible D gene (5 bases). CDR3 length: 13 residues. Germline V gene sequence: CDR1 SGHNT, CDR2 YYREEE (reference sequence). Trimming removed 1 base from V and 2 bases from J, with 7 bases in between.

The rearrangement uses TRBV19 and TRBJ1-5; TRBD1 matches at 7 bases. Germline V lookup: CDR1 LNHDA, CDR2 SQIVND (reference sequence). The CDR3 loop spans 15 amino acids. V lost 8 bases, J lost 7 bases, and 14 bases stayed unmatched. In DNA form, the CDR3 reads TGTGCCAGTGGCCTACAGGGGAGTGGAGGGCAGCCCCAGCATTTT. This sequence encodes CASGLQGSGGQPQHF.

The chain recombines TRBV19 with TRBJ1-5; a possible D gene is TRBD1 (6 bases). Germline loops: CDR1 LNHDA, CDR2 SQIVND (reference sequence). V was trimmed by 8 bases and J by 2 bases, leaving 16 bases between them. The CDR3 is 15 residues long. CDR3 sequence: CASGGQGQGNQPQHF. DNA of the CDR3: TGTGCCAGTGGGGGCCAGGGACAAGGCAATCAGCCCCAGCATTTT.

V usage is TRBV3-1 (or the pseudogene TRBV3-2) and J usage is TRBJ1-1, with TRBD1 as a possible D gene (6 bases). The CDR3 covers 15 residues. Germline CDR1 LGHDT, CDR2 YNNKEL (reference sequence). V shed 4 bases and J shed 0 bases, with 12 bases lying between them. The CDR3 DNA sequence: TGTGCCAGCAGCCGGACAGTAACCCTGAACACTGAAGCTTTCTTT. Translating it yields CASSRTVTLNTEAFF.

This clone turned up a few times. J is TRBJ2-7 and V is TRBV30, with 7 bases matching TRBD2. Germline values: CDR1 GTSNPN, CDR2 SVGIG (reference sequence). The CDR3 contains 12 residues. The CDR3 bases are TGTGCGTCTGGGAGGGTTTCCTACGAGCAGTACTTC. It is translated as CASGRVSYEQYF.

CDR3 coding DNA: TGTGCCAGCAGCGTAACATCAAGCACTGAAGCTTTCTTT. Translated: CASSVTSSTEAFF. The rearrangement uses TRBV9 and TRBJ1-1; no definite D call. The V and J ends lost 1 base and 4 bases respectively, with 8 bases between them. Germline V CDR1 and CDR2: SGDLS, YYNGEE. This CDR3 contains 13 residues.

V is TRBV12-3 or TRBV12-4 and J is TRBJ1-1; D is unresolved. Trimming pared 2 bases from V and 2 bases from J, leaving 6 bases between. The CDR3 spans 13 residues. DNA of the CDR3: TGTGCCAGCAGTTTAACAAGTAACACTGAAGCTTTCTTT. It encodes CASSLTSNTEAFF.

V gene TRBV5-4 combines with J gene TRBJ1-1; D is undetermined. The CDR3 is 14 residues long. The V and J ends lost 4 bases and 0 bases respectively, with 10 bases between them. Germline V CDR1 and CDR2: SGHNT, YYREEE (reference sequence). CDR3: CASSLSHLNTEAFF. CDR3 DNA: TGTGCCAGCAGCCTATCCCACCTGAACACTGAAGCTTTCTTT.

The rearrangement joins TRBV5-6 to TRBJ1-1; D is unclear. V was clipped by 3 bases and J by 4 bases, with 13 bases between them. The V gene's germline CDR1 is SGHDT and CDR2 YYEEEE. The CDR3 spans 14 residues. CDR3 DNA sequence: TGTGCCAGCAGCTCATTATACCCGGGCACTGAAGCTTTCTTT. Translation gives CASSSLYPGTEAFF.

The J gene is TRBJ2-1, the V gene TRBV7-3; TRBD1 is a possible D gene (6 bases). The CDR3 loop spans 13 amino acids. Germline loops: CDR1 SGHTA, CDR2 FQGTGA. With 4 bases removed from V and 8 bases from J, the gap between germline ends came to 12 bases. CDR3 loop: CASSWGPRDEQFF. Here the CDR3 DNA reads TGTGCCAGCAGCTGGGGGCCAAGGGATGAGCAGTTCTTC. Variable domain in full (rest from reference TRBV7-3 and TRBJ2-1): GAGVSQTPSNKVTEKGKYVELRCDPISGHTALYWYRQSLGQGPEFLIYFQGTGAADDSGLPNDRFFAVRPEGSVSTLKIQRTERGDSAVYLCASSWGPRDEQFFGPGTRLTVL.

The chain has TRBV5-1 and TRBJ2-1, with 9 bases that match TRBD1. The CDR3 contains 16 residues. Losses at the gene ends were 2 bases for V and 2 bases for J; bases not matched to a gene: 5. Germline CDR1 reads SGHRS; CDR2 reads YFSETQ. In DNA form, the CDR3 reads TGCGCCAGCAGCTTCTCTGGACAGGGGCCCTACAATGAGCAGTTCTTC. Its translation: CASSFSGQGPYNEQFF.

The rearrangement links TRBV5-5 to TRBJ1-6; D might be TRBD1 (5 bases). Germline CDR1 reads SGHKS; CDR2 reads YYEKEE (reference sequence). V gave up 2 bases and J gave up 12 bases, with 15 bases separating them. There are 14 residues in the CDR3. The CDR3 is CASSLGEGARPLHF. The CDR3 nucleotides read TGTGCCAGCAGCTTAGGGGAAGGGGCTCGACCCCTCCACTTT. The complete variable domain, with remaining parts taken from reference TRBV5-5 and TRBJ1-6, reads DAGVTQSPTHLIKTRGQQVTLRCSPISGHKSVSWYQQVLGQGPQFIFQYYEKEERGRGNFPDRFSARQFPNYSSELNVNALLLGDSALYLCASSLGEGARPLHFGNGTRLTVT.